This TCR beta chain was documented in a study of CD8 T cells in Susac syndrome. Overall study context: Patients with Susac syndrome were therapy-naive, taking corticosteroids, with some also receiving intravenous immunoglobulin, or taking intravenous immunoglobulin alone at the time their blood was drawn.

The junction had 11 bases not matched to a gene; V was cut back by 4 bases and J by 7 bases. The CDR3 sequence is 15 residues long. Germline loops: CDR1 SNHLY, CDR2 FYNNEI. Reverse transcription of roughly 0.5 to 1 ug RNA used random hexamers. Each CDR3 protein gets one entry after TCRdb re-called the immunoSEQ multiplex PCR reads with MiXCR. In the table there are just over 150,000 distinct CDR3 sequences, 95% of which are singletons. The sample consisted of CD4+ T cells from PBMCs. The receptor's source is a human donor with Susac syndrome. The chain uses TRBV2 and TRBJ2-5; 8 positions agree with TRBD2. CDR3 nucleotides: TGTGCCAGCAGTGCGTCGCGGGGGGCCCCCCGGACCCAGTACTTC. Amino acids: CASSASRGAPRTQYF.